The entry below gives a single T cell receptor beta chain sequence along with its context. Study processing details: It was from reference gene primer amplification that nucleated cell counts were estimated. Measured with immunoSEQ multiplex PCR; TCRdb has only the in-frame clones, and not every one. That table supplies the V and J calls and clone size; D and trimming were determined from the DNA. In the table there are around 42,000 clones, around 84% of which are singletons. CDR1 and CDR2 from the germline V gene are LGHDT and YNNKEL (reference sequence). V was clipped by 0 bases and J by 10 bases, with 15 bases between them. This CDR3 comprises 15 residues. These data originate in a study of blood T cell repertoires in COVID-19. Turning to the study itself: From T cells, B-cell-depleted T cells, or PBMCs came the material, which was cDNA or gDNA.

This TCR was sampled from a woman aged 70-85 years in a cohort sampled during active COVID-19. The sequencing input was peripheral blood. The J gene is TRBJ1-4, the V gene TRBV3-1 (or the pseudogene TRBV3-2); D remains unclear. The CDR3 sequence is CASSQEAPPEGKLFF. DNA of the CDR3: TGTGCCAGCAGCCAAGAGGCACCCCCGGAGGGAAAACTGTTTTTT.